This TCR beta chain originates from a study of long-term antiretroviral therapy in people with HIV. Study in general: By about a decade, the earliest samples predate the 2015 immediate-ART recommendation.

At least one PBMC sample before ART and at least two after were required. Study conclusions and caveats: Diversity remained lower than transplant donor controls, even though it increased after ART.

The immunoSEQ assay was v3.0, run at survey level. Sequencing set out to capture roughly 40,000-50,000 T-cell genomes per sample. TCRdb keeps only in-frame clones here, not all; method: immunoSEQ multiplex PCR. The sample contains about 40,000 clones, 85% of which appear only once. With 4 bases clipped from V and 4 bases from J, the junction kept 4 bases outside the gene matches. The germline V gene encodes CDR1 SNHLY and CDR2 FYNNEI. The CDR3 contains 14 residues. Concerning this clone itself: The antigen is undetermined.

The clonotype originates from a woman in her fifties or sixties with HIV. Source: unsorted PBMCs, taken 3.1 years after starting antiretroviral therapy. The V gene is TRBV2, the J gene TRBJ1-3; 7 nucleotides align to TRBD1. DNA of the CDR3: TGTGCCAGCAGTGTTGAGGGGGCAGGAAACACCATATATTTT. Translated, it gives CASSVEGAGNTIYF.